The clone carrying this T cell receptor (beta chain) was detected only once. Its antigen is unidentified. This entry is derived from a study of T cells in Graves' hyperthyroidism and ophthalmopathy. Whole-study results and caveats: A 13 V-J model separated ophthalmopathy from stable hyperthyroidism.

This CDR3 has 15 residues. Germline loops: CDR1 LGHNA, CDR2 YSLEER. With V trimmed by 6 bases and J by 3 bases, 6 bases remained unmatched. Graves' hyperthyroidism was deemed stable absent ophthalmopathy progression within 18 months. Based on clinical symptoms, serum thyroxine and TRAb, thyroid ultrasound and orbital computed tomography, diagnoses were reached. RNA transcripts yielded amplified TCR beta CDR3 regions. First-round RT-PCR targeting the TCR CDR3 was performed with the HTBI primer set. MiXCR, applied by TCRdb to the multiplex PCR reads, yields one record per CDR3 protein. The table records more than 600,000 distinct CDR3 sequences, 15% to 20% of them present only once.

The sequencing input was blood. The rearrangement joins TRBV4-3 to TRBJ2-1, with 9 bases that match TRBD2. The origin of this receptor is a young man with Graves' hyperthyroidism. CDR3 in DNA: TGCGCCAGCAGGGGGGAGCGGGGGGACTACAATGAGCAGTTCTTC. This translates into CASRGERGDYNEQFF.